These 20 T cell receptor beta chains came from one sample sequenced in a study of shared T cell receptors in the human thymus. The repertoire was sequenced with immunoSEQ multiplex PCR; TCRdb's copy has only in-frame clones and lacks some. The table records hundreds of thousands of clones, roughly 90% of them present only once. These data also formed part of another study, on human thymus T cells.

Sample: thymocytes. All receptors derive from a boy in the first two years of life with a congenital heart defect.

V usage is TRBV18 and J usage is TRBJ2-7; 8 bases fit TRBD1. Per germline, CDR1 KGHSH and CDR2 LQKENI. This CDR3 is 16 amino acids long. Trimming removed 6 bases from V and 0 bases from J; junction bases left unmatched: 10. The CDR3, as DNA: TGTGCCAGCTCCCCGGGACAGGAGACCGGCTCCTACGAGCAGTACTTC. Translation: CASSPGQETGSYEQYF.

The chain has TRBV9 and TRBJ2-7; the D is unclear. Deletions cut 0 bases from V and 3 bases from J, with 10 bases between. The length of the CDR3 is 14 residues. Per the germline V gene, CDR1 is SGDLS and CDR2 is YYNGEE. The CDR3 loop reads CASSVDPVSYEQYF. The CDR3 DNA is TGTGCCAGCAGCGTAGATCCAGTCAGCTACGAGCAGTACTTC.

V and J are TRBV6-5 and TRBJ2-3, with D possibly being TRBD1 (5 bases). The CDR3 is made up of 15 amino acids. The V end was cut by 6 bases, the J end by 2 bases, with 15 bases between. Germline CDR1 MNHEY, CDR2 SVGAGI. The DNA for the CDR3 is TGTGCCAGCAGCTACATGGGGCAGGCCACAGATACGCAGTATTTT. It encodes CASSYMGQATDTQYF.

This chain connects TRBV4-1 to TRBJ1-4, with D perhaps TRBD1 (6 bases). V lost 0 bases and J 0 bases, leaving 17 bases between the germline ends. This CDR3 region has 19 residues. In germline, CDR1 is MGHRA, CDR2 YSYEKL. The DNA for the CDR3 is TGCGCCAGCAGCCAAGACAGGGAGGGACATAAAGCAACTAATGAAAAACTGTTTTTT. Its protein is CASSQDREGHKATNEKLFF.

V is TRBV9 and J is TRBJ2-5; TRBD1 might be the D (5 bases). This CDR3 is built from 16 residues. Germline V lookup: CDR1 SGDLS, CDR2 YYNGEE. The V end lost 4 bases, the J end lost 1 base, and 17 bases lay between the germline ends. The CDR3 bases are TGTGCCAGCAGCCCCAGATCGCAGGGTGCCCAAGAGACCCAGTACTTC. Protein sequence: CASSPRSQGAQETQYF.

The chain joins TRBV5-4 to TRBJ2-3; 9 bases agree with TRBD2. The CDR3 length is 19 residues. Germline V gene data show CDR1 as SGHNT and CDR2 as YYREEE (reference sequence). Trimming took 0 bases from V and 2 from J; bases not matched to a gene: 13. CDR3 DNA: TGTGCCAGCAGCTTGGTAGGTAGCGGGAGTTTAAGGACCACAGATACGCAGTATTTT. It encodes CASSLVGSGSLRTTDTQYF.

V is TRBV6-1 and J is TRBJ1-3; no reliable D call. CDR3 length: 18 amino acids. Deletions cut 1 base from V and 0 bases from J, with 16 bases between. The V gene's germline CDR1 is MNHNS and CDR2 SASEGT. CDR3 amino acids: CASSEEVGLRVSGNTIYF. The CDR3 DNA reads TGTGCCAGCAGTGAAGAAGTAGGGCTGCGGGTCTCTGGAAACACCATATATTTT.

The rearrangement joins TRBV6-5 to TRBJ2-7; no reliable D call. V was shortened by 4 bases and J by 2 bases, with 12 bases between the two germline ends. CDR3 length: 14 amino acids. Germline V gene sequence: CDR1 MNHEY, CDR2 SVGAGI. The CDR3 nucleotides read TGTGCCAGCAGTTTTTCAGAACCCACCTACGAGCAGTACTTC. Translating gives CASSFSEPTYEQYF.

This chain connects TRBV25-1 to TRBJ1-5, with 8 positions matching TRBD1. V trimming: 7 bases; J trimming: 7 bases; junction bases outside the gene matches: 6. The germline CDR1 and CDR2 sequences are MGHDK and SYGVNS. This CDR3 is built from 13 residues. The CDR3 sequence is CASTGQGGQPQHF. The CDR3, as DNA: TGTGCCAGCACAGGACAGGGTGGCCAGCCCCAGCATTTT.

The rearrangement joins TRBV18 to TRBJ1-2; D is ambiguous. Trimming left V 3 bases short and J 7 bases short, with 15 bases between. Germline CDR1 is KGHSH and CDR2 is LQKENI. The CDR3 consists of 14 residues. The CDR3 sequence is CASSPIRGRLGYTF. CDR3 DNA sequence: TGTGCCAGCTCACCTATTCGGGGAAGGCTTGGCTACACCTTC.

The V and J genes are TRBV20-1 and TRBJ2-1, with D perhaps matching TRBD1 (6 bases). There are 11 residues in the CDR3. V lost 4 bases to trimming and J lost 9 bases, with 10 bases between them. Germline values: CDR1 DFQATT, CDR2 SNEGSKA (reference sequence). The DNA for the CDR3 is TGCAGTGCTAAAGGGGGAAGTGAGCAGTTCTTC. It encodes CSAKGGSEQFF.

This chain joins TRBV10-1 and TRBJ2-2, with D possibly being TRBD1 (6 bases). CDR3 length: 18 amino acids. Deletions cut 7 bases from V and 7 bases from J, with 28 bases between. CDR1 and CDR2 (germline): WNHNN, SYGVQD (reference sequence). CDR3 sequence (DNA): TGCGCCAGCATTGGGCCGAGACAGGTCTCTAGCAGGAACGGGGAGCTGTTTTTT. This translates into CASIGPRQVSSRNGELFF.

The V and J genes are TRBV9 and TRBJ2-3, with D tentatively TRBD2 (5 bases). The V gene lost 0 bases and the J gene lost 2 bases, with 16 bases spanning the gap. Germline CDR1 SGDLS, CDR2 YYNGEE. The length of the CDR3 is 17 residues. The CDR3, as DNA: TGTGCCAGCAGCGTAGCTTCGAGGGAGACCTCCACAGATACGCAGTATTTT. Protein sequence: CASSVASRETSTDTQYF.

Only a few counts were recorded for this clone. This chain joins TRBV6-5 and TRBJ2-1; 8 bases fit TRBD2. CDR1 is MNHEY, CDR2 SVGAGI, per germline. V was clipped by 4 bases and J by 4 bases; unmatched bases: 9. The CDR3 is made up of 16 amino acids. This chain's CDR3 is CASSFKRERSYNEQFF. The CDR3 bases are TGTGCCAGCAGTTTCAAGCGGGAGAGGAGTTACAATGAGCAGTTCTTC.

The chain recombines TRBV27 with TRBJ2-7; possible D gene TRBD1, 6 bases. The ends were cut back, 1 base at V and 0 bases at J, with 13 bases in the middle. This CDR3 contains 16 residues. CDR1 is MNHEY and CDR2 is SMNVEV in the germline V gene (reference sequence). The CDR3 DNA is TGTGCCAGCAGTTTATACGCGACAGGAAGCTCCTACGAGCAGTACTTC. This translates into CASSLYATGSSYEQYF.

This clone was observed a single time. The chain has TRBV6-1 and TRBJ2-7, with D unclear. V was pared by 6 bases and J by 2 bases, with 8 bases between. The CDR3 length is 12 residues. Germline-derived CDR1 and CDR2 are MNHNS and SASEGT. This CDR3 reads CASRFVTYEQYF. The DNA for the CDR3 is TGTGCCAGCAGGTTCGTAACCTACGAGCAGTACTTC.

The gene calls are TRBV19 and TRBJ2-1; D is possibly TRBD1 (5 bases). The CDR3 totals 14 residues. The germline V gene encodes CDR1 LNHDA and CDR2 SQIVND (reference sequence). The ends were cut back, 5 bases at V and 1 base at J, with 9 bases in the middle. The CDR3 is CASSHRRSYNEQFF. CDR3 nucleotide sequence: TGTGCCAGTAGTCACAGGCGTTCCTACAATGAGCAGTTCTTC.

This clone was detected only once. In DNA form, the CDR3 reads TGTGCCAGTAGTATCGACAGGGGGAATTCGGCGAACACCGGGGAGCTGTTTTTT. Translation gives CASSIDRGNSANTGELFF. This chain connects TRBV19 to TRBJ2-2, with 9 bases fitting TRBD1. CDR1 and CDR2 from the germline V gene are LNHDA and SQIVND (reference sequence). This CDR3 spans 18 amino acids. The J segment lost 0 bases and the V segment lost 3 bases, leaving 8 bases of the junction unmatched. Together with reference TRBV19 and TRBJ2-2, the CDR3 gives the full variable domain: DGGITQSPKYLFRKEGQNVTLSCEQNLNHDAMYWYRQDPGQGLRLIYYSQIVNDFQKGDIAEGYSVSREKKESFPLTVTSAQKNPTAFYLCASSIDRGNSANTGELFFGEGSRLTVL.

The chain is built from TRBV19 and TRBJ2-7; D may be TRBD2 (5 bases). Germline lookup yields CDR1 LNHDA and CDR2 SQIVND (reference sequence). V was trimmed by 6 bases and J by 3 bases, leaving 12 bases between them. CDR3 length: 13 amino acids. CDR3 amino acids: CASRGDGGYEQYF. As DNA, the CDR3 is TGTGCCAGTAGGGGAGACGGAGGCTACGAGCAGTACTTC.

CDR3 DNA: TGTGCCAGCAGTCGTTACCGGGACAGGGGGCCGGTGGGCAATCAGCCCCAGCATTTT. Residues: CASSRYRDRGPVGNQPQHF. The gene calls are TRBV27 and TRBJ1-5, with TRBD1 identical over 12 bases. The CDR3 length is 19 residues. Trimming took 5 bases from V and 2 from J; bases not matched to a gene: 13. CDR1 is MNHEY, CDR2 SMNVEV, per germline (reference sequence).